Below, 26 T cell receptor beta chains from the same sample are listed, as sequenced in a study of cytomegalovirus exposure and HLA in healthy donors (dated by TCRdb to 2017 to 2019). The method behind the library was the immunoSEQ multiplex PCR assay. A mixture of 60 forward primers for TCR Vbeta segments and 13 reverse primers for TCR Jbeta segments was used in the multiplex PCR. The table was pulled from immuneACCESS by TCRdb, which kept in-frame rearrangements only. Such tables lose some clones; where checked, under half of the loss comes from unresolved V genes, and the rest has no known cause. Across this sample there are 250,000 to 350,000 clones, with roughly 88% seen only once. Less than 4.5% of the sample belongs to the ten largest clones. The sequenced sample was PBMCs. All receptors come from a man aged 35 to 55 in good health and CMV-seropositive.

The J gene is TRBJ2-3, the V gene TRBV19; maybe TRBD2 (7 bases). The germline CDR1 and CDR2 sequences are LNHDA and SQIVND (reference sequence). V lost 3 bases and J 5 bases, leaving 18 bases between the germline ends. The CDR3 covers 16 residues. CDR3 coding DNA: TGTGCCAGTAGTATGTCCGGGGGGCTAAGTAAAGATACGCAGTATTTT. This sequence encodes CASSMSGGLSKDTQYF.

The chain uses TRBV7-9 and TRBJ1-4, with D maybe TRBD1 (5 bases). The V gene lost 5 bases and the J gene lost 0 bases, with 13 bases spanning the gap. This CDR3 is 16 amino acids long. Germline V CDR1 and CDR2: SEHNR, FQNEAQ (reference sequence). The CDR3 bases are TGTGCCAGCAGCCCGACAGCCTTTGCAACTAATGAAAAACTGTTTTTT. It is translated as CASSPTAFATNEKLFF.

V usage is TRBV6-5 and J usage is TRBJ1-5; 10 bases match TRBD1. CDR1 and CDR2 (germline): MNHEY, SVGAGI. The CDR3 length is 15 residues. V was clipped by 5 bases and J by 6 bases; unmatched bases: 7. CDR3 loop: CASSPDRGISQPQHF. In DNA, the CDR3 is TGTGCCAGCAGTCCGGACAGGGGGATAAGTCAGCCCCAGCATTTT.

This CDR3 reads CASSPGQNTDTQYF. The DNA of the CDR3 is TGTGCCAGCAGCCCGGGACAGAACACAGATACGCAGTATTTT. V gene TRBV7-9 combines with J gene TRBJ2-3, with TRBD1 matching over 7 bases. This CDR3 has 14 amino acids. CDR1 and CDR2 from the germline V gene are SEHNR and FQNEAQ (reference sequence). V lost 5 bases and J lost 2; bases outside the gene matches: 4.

This clone has more than one count but fewer than ten. The chain joins TRBV19 to TRBJ2-1; 9 bases are shared with TRBD2. Germline assignment: CDR1 LNHDA and CDR2 SQIVND (reference sequence). The V and J ends lost 1 base and 8 bases, in that order; junction bases with no gene match: 9. This CDR3 region has 16 residues. The CDR3 DNA is TGTGCCAGTAGTATAGGGGAGCTAGCGGGATCTCATGAGCAGTTCTTC. This translates into CASSIGELAGSHEQFF. Full variable domain (missing parts from reference TRBV19 and TRBJ2-1): DGGITQSPKYLFRKEGQNVTLSCEQNLNHDAMYWYRQDPGQGLRLIYYSQIVNDFQKGDIAEGYSVSREKKESFPLTVTSAQKNPTAFYLCASSIGELAGSHEQFFGPGTRLTVL.

This rearrangement joins TRBV5-1 to TRBJ1-4; D gene unclear. Germline assignment: CDR1 SGHRS and CDR2 YFSETQ. This CDR3 region has 15 residues. V was shortened by 0 bases and J by 2 bases, with 8 bases between the two germline ends. The chain's CDR3 is CASSLGSYTNEKLFF. The CDR3 DNA reads as TGCGCCAGCAGCTTGGGGAGCTACACTAATGAAAAACTGTTTTTT.

CDR3 amino acids: CASSDRGMNQETQYF. Here the CDR3 DNA reads TGTGCCAGCAGTGATAGGGGGATGAACCAAGAGACCCAGTACTTC. The genes are TRBV27 and TRBJ2-5, with a tentative D call TRBD1 (6 bases). The CDR3 consists of 15 residues. Germline CDR1 reads MNHEY; CDR2 reads SMNVEV (reference sequence). Trimming removed 5 bases at V and 0 bases at J, with 13 bases between.

The chain has TRBV5-6 and TRBJ1-5, with 10 nucleotides matching TRBD1. Per the germline V gene, CDR1 is SGHDT and CDR2 is YYEEEE. With V trimmed by 0 bases and J by 6 bases, 9 bases remained unmatched. The CDR3 contains 17 residues. The CDR3 sequence: CASSLGSVGQGPQPQHF. CDR3 bases: TGTGCCAGCAGCTTGGGTTCTGTGGGACAGGGGCCTCAGCCCCAGCATTTT. The entire variable domain, with the rest obtained from reference TRBV5-6 and TRBJ1-5, is as follows: DAGVTQSPTHLIKTRGQQVTLRCSPKSGHDTVSWYQQALGQGPQFIFQYYEEEERQRGNFPDRFSGHQFPNYSSELNVNALLLGDSALYLCASSLGSVGQGPQPQHFGDGTRLSIL.

The chain has TRBV7-2 and TRBJ2-5; D is uncertain. The J call may be mistaken, given a closer DNA end match to TRBJ2-7. The CDR3 is 12 amino acids. CDR1 and CDR2 (germline): SGHTA, FQGNSA. DNA of the CDR3: TGTGCCAGCAGCTTAGGGGCCTCCGAGCAGTACTTC. This encodes CASSLGASEQYF.

The V and J genes are TRBV27 and TRBJ2-1; 10 bases are shared with TRBD1. The germline CDR1 and CDR2 sequences are MNHEY and SMNVEV (reference sequence). V lost 6 bases to trimming and J lost 5 bases; unmatched junction nucleotides: 13. The CDR3 spans 17 residues. In DNA, the CDR3 is TGTGCCAGCAGAAACAAGACAGGGGGCGTTCTCAACAATGAGCAGTTCTTC. This codes for CASRNKTGGVLNNEQFF.

The chain has TRBV7-8 and TRBJ2-7, with D perhaps matching TRBD2 (6 bases). This CDR3 comprises 16 residues. CDR1 is SGHVS, CDR2 FQNEAQ, per germline. V shed 6 bases and J shed 0 bases, with 18 bases lying between them. The CDR3 nucleotides read TGTGCCAGCAGTCCTACATATAGCGGAAACTCCTACGAGCAGTACTTC. This sequence encodes CASSPTYSGNSYEQYF.

The chain recombines TRBV2 with TRBJ2-7; D is possibly TRBD2 (5 bases). There are 14 residues in the CDR3. Trimming cost V 6 bases and J 2 bases, with 14 bases left between them. Germline values: CDR1 SNHLY, CDR2 FYNNEI. The CDR3 here is CASREIEGTYEQYF. The CDR3 nucleotides are TGTGCCAGCAGAGAGATAGAGGGAACCTACGAGCAGTACTTC.

The V and J genes are TRBV7-8 and TRBJ1-1, with 7 bases fitting TRBD1. V shed 5 bases and J 5 bases; nucleotides not matched to a gene: 11. Per germline, CDR1 SGHVS and CDR2 FQNEAQ. This CDR3 comprises 15 residues. The CDR3 loop is CASSTNRGGRTEAFF. CDR3 DNA sequence: TGTGCCAGCAGCACAAACAGGGGCGGACGGACTGAAGCTTTCTTT.

The V and J genes are TRBV19 and TRBJ1-4, with 9 bases aligning to TRBD1. This CDR3 spans 16 amino acids. V shed 6 bases, J shed 0 bases, and the junction held 5 bases outside the gene matches. CDR1 and CDR2 from the germline V gene are LNHDA and SQIVND (reference sequence). Here the CDR3 DNA reads TGTGCCAGTAGGTATCGGACAGGGGCAACTAATGAAAAACTGTTTTTT. Translation gives CASRYRTGATNEKLFF.

The chain employs TRBV6-4 and TRBJ1-4, with D maybe TRBD1 (6 bases). The CDR3 consists of 15 residues. Germline values: CDR1 MRHNA, CDR2 SNTAGT. Trimming left V 5 bases short and J 2 bases short, with 12 bases between. In DNA form, the CDR3 reads TGTGCCAGCAGTCGTTCAGGGGATACTAATGAAAAACTGTTTTTT. Residues: CASSRSGDTNEKLFF.

This clone has just a few counts. J is TRBJ1-1 and V is TRBV29-1, with 10 bases lining up with TRBD1. This CDR3 comprises 14 residues. Germline values: CDR1 SQVTM, CDR2 ANQGSEA. V lost 7 bases, J lost 1 base, and 6 bases stayed unmatched. The CDR3 DNA is TGCAGCGCCCGACAGGGGGCTAGGAACACTGAAGCTTTCTTT. This encodes CSARQGARNTEAFF.

The chain is built from TRBV5-4 and TRBJ2-5; no definite D call. This CDR3 is 14 amino acids long. CDR1 and CDR2 (germline): SGHNT, YYREEE (reference sequence). V lost 0 bases and J lost 0, with 6 bases in between. In nucleotides, the CDR3 is TGTGCCAGCAGCTTGGGCAGGTACCAAGAGACCCAGTACTTC. It is translated as CASSLGRYQETQYF.

This clone appeared a few times. Other DNA sequences in this sample translate to the same CDR3. This sequence joins TRBV5-1 and TRBJ2-7; D might be TRBD1 (5 bases). Germline V gene data show CDR1 as SGHRS and CDR2 as YFSETQ. V was clipped by 1 base and J by 3 bases, with 8 bases between them. CDR3 length: 13 amino acids. CDR3 nucleotide sequence: TGCGCCAGCAGCTTGCTCCAGGGCTACGAGCAGTACTTC. This translates into CASSLLQGYEQYF.

V gene TRBV19 combines with J gene TRBJ1-2; TRBD1 matches at 10 bases. V gave up 11 bases and J gave up 7 bases; unmatched junction bases: 10. Germline lookup yields CDR1 LNHDA and CDR2 SQIVND (reference sequence). This CDR3 region has 13 residues. The CDR3 sequence: CAAQTGGGLGYTF. In DNA, the CDR3 is TGTGCCGCCCAGACAGGGGGCGGTCTTGGCTACACCTTC.

The V gene is TRBV18, the J gene TRBJ1-4, with TRBD1 matching 8 bases. This CDR3 region has 17 residues. CDR1 is KGHSH, CDR2 LQKENI, per germline. V lost 3 bases to trimming and J lost 8 bases; unmatched junction nucleotides: 14. The CDR3 loop reads CASSPGTGYDLGEKLFF. CDR3 coding DNA: TGTGCCAGCTCACCTGGGACAGGATACGACCTGGGGGAAAAACTGTTTTTT.

The chain is built from TRBV7-9 and TRBJ2-3; the D gene is possibly TRBD2 (5 bases). CDR3 length equals 12 residues. The germline V gene has CDR1 SEHNR and CDR2 FQNEAQ (reference sequence). V was pared by 5 bases and J by 4 bases, with 7 bases between. The CDR3: CASSPDSDTQYF. For the CDR3, the DNA is TGTGCCAGCAGCCCGGACTCAGATACGCAGTATTTT.

This chain joins TRBV4-1 and TRBJ2-5; weak D call: TRBD2 (5 bases). The CDR3 runs to 10 residues. CDR1 and CDR2 from the germline V gene are MGHRA and YSYEKL. V lost 8 bases to trimming and J lost 7 bases, with 8 bases between them. Here the CDR3 reads CASGSGTQYF. The CDR3 coding sequence is TGCGCCAGCGGGAGTGGGACCCAGTACTTC.

As for this clone: Other DNA sequences of this sample code for an identical CDR3. The chain couples TRBV29-1 to TRBJ1-1; TRBD1 agrees at 8 bases. With 6 bases clipped from V and 1 base from J, the junction kept 1 base outside the gene matches. The CDR3 covers 12 residues. Germline V gene lookup returns CDR1 SQVTM and CDR2 ANQGSEA. CDR3 DNA: TGCAGCGTAGGACAGGGGAACACTGAAGCTTTCTTT. This sequence encodes CSVGQGNTEAFF.

The chain joins TRBV7-6 to TRBJ2-5, with a weak D call TRBD1 (5 bases). Trimming stripped 4 bases from V and 5 bases from J, with 14 bases between. This CDR3 has 14 amino acids. In germline, CDR1 is SGHVS, CDR2 FNYEAQ. CDR3 DNA sequence: TGTGCCAGCAGCTCGAAGGGGTATGGGGAGACCCAGTACTTC. Protein sequence: CASSSKGYGETQYF.

This chain uses TRBV6-5 with TRBJ1-1, with D possibly TRBD1 on 6 matching bases. The ends were cut back, 10 bases at V and 4 bases at J, with 16 bases in the middle. Germline assignment: CDR1 MNHEY and CDR2 SVGAGI. This CDR3 spans 13 amino acids. This chain's CDR3 is CATHTGFGTEAFF. The DNA of the CDR3 is TGTGCCACTCACACAGGGTTTGGCACTGAAGCTTTCTTT.

The CDR3 nucleotides read TGCGCCAGCAGCTTCACTCCTAGCGGGGGGGGAAGAAGCACAGATACGCAGTATTTT. Its translation is CASSFTPSGGGRSTDTQYF. The rearrangement joins TRBV5-1 to TRBJ2-3, with 12 nucleotides matching TRBD2. Per germline, CDR1 SGHRS and CDR2 YFSETQ. The junction had 10 bases not matched to a gene; V was cut back by 2 bases and J by 0 bases. This CDR3 spans 19 amino acids.